The 8 T cell receptor beta chains given below trace back to one sample, sequenced in a study of beta chain features in type 1 diabetes. TCRB transcripts that were expressed got sequenced, as all of the isolated RNA had been reverse transcribed. Clones were sequenced by immunoSEQ multiplex PCR, and TCRdb holds only the in-frame ones, with some missing. The data hold under 400,000 clones, with about 20% observed a single time. The source material was naive CD4+ T cells from blood. The origin of the receptors is a woman under 30 in good health.

This CDR3 is CAWTAGFTNTGELFF. The CDR3 DNA reads TGTGCCTGGACCGCGGGATTTACGAACACCGGGGAGCTGTTTTTT. This chain links TRBV30 with TRBJ2-2; a possible D gene is TRBD2 (6 bases). Germline values: CDR1 GTSNPN, CDR2 SVGIG (reference sequence). Trimming left V 4 bases short and J 0 bases short, with 12 bases between. CDR3 length equals 15 residues.

This chain connects TRBV20-1 to TRBJ2-5; D remains ambiguous. Trimming removed 3 bases from V and 5 bases from J, with 7 bases in between. Germline-derived CDR1 and CDR2 are DFQATT and SNEGSKA (reference sequence). The CDR3 totals 11 residues. CDR3 in DNA: TGCAGTGCTAGCACCCGGGAGACCCAGTACTTC. As protein: CSASTRETQYF.

This clone was picked up a small number of times. For the CDR3, the DNA is TGCGCCAGCAGCTACGGGGGGCTCACCTACAATGAGCAGTTCTTC. This gives the protein CASSYGGLTYNEQFF. This chain connects TRBV5-1 to TRBJ2-1; the D gene is possibly TRBD2 (7 bases). Germline assignment: CDR1 SGHRS and CDR2 YFSETQ. Between the trimmed V and J ends, which lost 3 bases and 2 bases, there was a span of 12 bases. The CDR3 has 15 residues. The complete variable domain, with remaining parts taken from reference TRBV5-1 and TRBJ2-1, reads KAGVTQTPRYLIKTRGQQVTLSCSPISGHRSVSWYQQTPGQGLQFLFEYFSETQRNKGNFPGRFSGRQFSNSRSEMNVSTLELGDSALYLCASSYGGLTYNEQFFGPGTRLTVL.

This clone occurred once. V usage is TRBV28 and J usage is TRBJ2-7; TRBD1 might be the D (6 bases). The CDR3 sequence is 15 residues long. CDR1 and CDR2 from the germline V gene are MDHEN and SYDVKM. V lost 3 bases, J lost 2 bases, and 14 bases lay in between. CDR3 protein: CASSLGAAGAYEQYF. CDR3 DNA: TGTGCCAGCAGTTTGGGGGCCGCAGGGGCCTACGAGCAGTACTTC.

This clone was picked up a small number of times. The V call is TRBV6-5, the J call TRBJ1-1, with D hard to call. Germline V lookup: CDR1 MNHEY, CDR2 SVGAGI. This CDR3 comprises 12 residues. V was cut by 7 bases and J by 3 bases, with 9 bases left in between. Written as DNA, the CDR3 is TGTGCCAGCACGGGATGGGACACTGAAGCTTTCTTT. This sequence encodes CASTGWDTEAFF.

V usage is TRBV7-9 and J usage is TRBJ2-3; 7 bases map to TRBD1. V lost 4 bases to trimming and J lost 2 bases; unmatched junction nucleotides: 3. Germline CDR1 is SEHNR and CDR2 is FQNEAQ (reference sequence). There are 14 residues in the CDR3. The CDR3 protein is CASSSTGITDTQYF. In DNA form, the CDR3 reads TGTGCCAGCAGCTCGACAGGGATCACAGATACGCAGTATTTT.

This chain uses TRBV7-9 with TRBJ2-4; D possibly corresponds to TRBD1 (5 bases). Trimming stripped 5 bases from V and 9 bases from J, with 23 bases between. CDR1 and CDR2 (germline): SEHNR, FQNEAQ (reference sequence). This CDR3 is 16 amino acids long. This CDR3 reads CASSPDGAVGAIIQYF. CDR3 nucleotides: TGTGCCAGCAGCCCAGACGGCGCAGTAGGGGCGATCATTCAGTACTTC.

The gene calls are TRBV25-1 and TRBJ2-2; 7 bases align to TRBD2. J lost 8 bases, V lost 2 bases, and 8 bases had no gene match. This CDR3 region has 15 residues. Per germline, CDR1 MGHDK and CDR2 SYGVNS. CDR3 sequence: CASSESLAGRGELFF. The CDR3 DNA sequence: TGTGCCAGCAGTGAAAGTTTAGCGGGCAGGGGGGAGCTGTTTTTT.